These 28 T cell receptor beta chains share one sample of origin, sequenced in a study of immune evolution from preneoplasia to lung adenocarcinoma. The repertoire was sequenced with immunoSEQ multiplex PCR; TCRdb's copy has only in-frame clones and lacks some. In the table there are 3,500 to 4,500 clones, around 74% of which are singletons. The sequencing input was FFPE invasive lung adenocarcinoma tissue. The receptor source for this set is a person aged 35 to 60 with lung adenocarcinoma. Some clones in this sample may be carry-over from other donors' samples.

The V and J genes are TRBV11-3 and TRBJ1-1; 7 bases align to TRBD1. The junction had 3 bases not matched to a gene; V was cut back by 5 bases and J by 0 bases. This CDR3 is built from 14 residues. Germline CDR1 and CDR2: SGHNT and YENEEA. CDR3 residues: CASSQGDMNTEAFF. CDR3 bases: TGTGCCAGCAGCCAGGGGGACATGAACACTGAAGCTTTCTTT. Together with reference TRBV11-3 and TRBJ1-1, the CDR3 gives the full variable domain: EAGVVQSPRYKIIEKKQPVAFWCNPISGHNTLYWYLQNLGQGPELLIRYENEEAVDDSQLPKDRFSAERLKGVDSTLKIQPAELGDSAVYLCASSQGDMNTEAFFGQGTRLTVV.

The gene calls are TRBV10-3 and TRBJ2-3; no clear D. The germline V gene has CDR1 ENHRY and CDR2 SYGVKD. Trimming took off 0 bases at V and 4 bases at J, with 11 bases between the two ends. This CDR3 contains 15 residues. The CDR3 here is CAISESWSEADTQYF. CDR3 nucleotides: TGTGCCATCAGTGAGTCTTGGTCTGAGGCAGATACGCAGTATTTT.

This sequence joins TRBV4-1 and TRBJ2-7; unclear D gene. Germline V gene data show CDR1 as MGHRA and CDR2 as YSYEKL. The CDR3 extends over 14 amino acids. Trimming shortened V by 0 bases and J by 7 bases, and 13 bases separated the two germline ends. DNA for the CDR3: TGCGCCAGCAGCCAAGAGGTAGGTCCGCGAGAGCAGTACTTC. Protein sequence: CASSQEVGPREQYF.

The V gene is TRBV23-1, the J gene TRBJ1-5, with D tentatively TRBD1 (5 bases). TRBV23-1 is placed among ORFs of uncertain function. There are 14 residues in the CDR3. The germline V and J ends were trimmed by 0 bases and 7 bases, with 10 bases remaining between them. DNA for the CDR3: TGCGCCAGCAGTCAATCGGGGGTACAACAGCCCCAGCATTTT. It codes for CASSQSGVQQPQHF.

This chain connects TRBV5-1 to TRBJ1-5; no reliable D call. Germline V gene lookup returns CDR1 SGHRS and CDR2 YFSETQ. V lost 10 bases to trimming and J lost 2 bases, with 16 bases between them. The length of the CDR3 is 14 residues. This CDR3 is CAPSTGSRNQPQHF. CDR3 DNA: TGCGCCCCTAGCACGGGGTCTCGCAATCAGCCCCAGCATTTT.

This clone turned up a few times. This chain joins TRBV19 and TRBJ2-7; possible D gene TRBD2, 6 bases. This CDR3 has 15 amino acids. Deletions cut 3 bases from V and 1 base from J, with 13 bases between. Germline lookup yields CDR1 LNHDA and CDR2 SQIVND (reference sequence). The CDR3 bases are TGTGCCAGTAGTATCGAACTAGCTCAGTCCTACGAGCAGTACTTC. Encoded protein: CASSIELAQSYEQYF.

The genes are TRBV15 and TRBJ2-1, with TRBD2 matching 11 bases. V gave up 5 bases and J gave up 4 bases; unmatched junction bases: 7. Germline loops: CDR1 LNHNV, CDR2 YYDKDF (reference sequence). The CDR3 extends over 16 amino acids. The CDR3 protein is CATSLGTSGRYNEQFF. For the CDR3, the DNA is TGTGCCACCAGCTTAGGGACTAGCGGCAGGTACAATGAGCAGTTCTTC.

The chain couples TRBV6-1 to TRBJ2-4; 8 bases match TRBD2. This CDR3 region has 15 residues. Unmatched junction bases numbered 13, after V lost 8 bases and J lost 7 bases. Per germline, CDR1 MNHNS and CDR2 SASEGT. The CDR3 sequence is CASALSGGRGNIQYF. The CDR3 DNA is TGTGCCAGCGCCTTGAGCGGGGGAAGGGGTAACATTCAGTACTTC.

V is TRBV6-1 and J is TRBJ2-7; 10 bases agree with TRBD2. The CDR3 totals 14 residues. J gave up 4 bases and V 5 bases, and 5 bases lay outside the gene matches. Germline V lookup: CDR1 MNHNS, CDR2 SASEGT. The CDR3 DNA follows: TGTGCCAGCAGTCCGGGACTAGCGCATTACGAGCAGTACTTC. Its protein is CASSPGLAHYEQYF.

The V gene is TRBV5-4, the J gene TRBJ1-1; weak D call: TRBD1 (6 bases). The germline V and J ends were trimmed by 4 bases and 0 bases, with 16 bases remaining between them. The germline V gene has CDR1 SGHNT and CDR2 YYREEE (reference sequence). CDR3 length: 16 amino acids. The CDR3 region has the DNA TGTGCCAGCAGCAGGGGGGGACGGCGCATGAACACTGAAGCTTTCTTT. This translates into CASSRGGRRMNTEAFF.

The chain recombines TRBV2 with TRBJ1-3; TRBD1 agrees at 9 bases. Germline V gene sequence: CDR1 SNHLY, CDR2 FYNNEI. Unmatched junction bases numbered 11, after V lost 10 bases and J lost 4 bases. The CDR3 runs 15 residues. The DNA for the CDR3 is TGTGCCAAACAACAACAGGGGGCTTCGGGAAACACCATATATTTT. As protein: CAKQQQGASGNTIYF. Complete variable domain (other parts from reference TRBV2 and TRBJ1-3): EPEVTQTPSHQVTQMGQEVILRCVPISNHLYFYWYRQILGQKVEFLVSFYNNEISEKSEIFDDQFSVERPDGSNFTLKIRSTKLEDSAMYFCAKQQQGASGNTIYFGEGSWLTVV.

The chain carries TRBV5-1 and TRBJ1-1; the D is unclear. Germline V gene data show CDR1 as SGHRS and CDR2 as YFSETQ. V gave up 0 bases and J gave up 1 base, with 22 bases separating them. The CDR3 has 19 residues. CDR3 residues: CASSLGVRVYHLENTEAFF. DNA of the CDR3: TGCGCCAGCAGCTTGGGAGTACGGGTCTACCACCTCGAGAACACTGAAGCTTTCTTT. Supplemented by reference TRBV5-1 and TRBJ1-1, the full variable domain reads KAGVTQTPRYLIKTRGQQVTLSCSPISGHRSVSWYQQTPGQGLQFLFEYFSETQRNKGNFPGRFSGRQFSNSRSEMNVSTLELGDSALYLCASSLGVRVYHLENTEAFFGQGTRLTVV.

In its sample, this clone was seen once. The chain joins TRBV29-1 to TRBJ2-5, with D possibly being TRBD2 (5 bases). This CDR3 has 12 amino acids. Deletions cut 2 bases from V and 5 bases from J, with 9 bases between. The V gene's germline CDR1 is SQVTM and CDR2 ANQGSEA. The CDR3 DNA is TGCAGCGTTGAAACTAGAGGCGAGACCCAGTACTTC. Amino acids: CSVETRGETQYF.

This chain joins TRBV6-5 and TRBJ2-2, with TRBD2 as a possible D gene (5 bases). Looked up from germline, CDR1 is MNHEY and CDR2 is SVGAGI. Trimming took off 3 bases at V and 6 bases at J, with 8 bases between the two ends. The CDR3 covers 13 residues. CDR3 DNA: TGTGCCAGCAGTTATACAGCGGCCGGGGAGCTGTTTTTT. Its translation is CASSYTAAGELFF.

This chain joins TRBV20-1 and TRBJ2-1; D is possibly TRBD2 (5 bases). CDR3 length equals 11 residues. Trimming left V 3 bases short and J 5 bases short, with 5 bases between. The germline V gene has CDR1 DFQATT and CDR2 SNEGSKA (reference sequence). CDR3 residues: CSASGNNEQFF. The CDR3 nucleotides are TGCAGTGCTAGCGGGAACAATGAGCAGTTCTTC.

In regard to this clone: A read error may account for a junction end that differs from germline. The rearrangement links TRBV29-1 to TRBJ1-5; D uncertain. The CDR3 runs to 13 residues. Germline CDR1 reads SQVTM; CDR2 reads ANQGSEA. The CDR3 DNA is TGCAGCGCCGCCGGGAGAGGGAATCAGTCCCAGCATTTT. Amino acid sequence: CSAAGRGNQSQHF. Variable domain in full (rest from reference TRBV29-1 and TRBJ1-5): SAVISQKPSRDICQRGTSLTIQCQVDSQVTMMFWYRQQPGQSLTLIATANQGSEATYESGFVIDKFPISRPNLTFSTLTVSNMSPEDSSIYLCSAAGRGNQSQHFGDGTRLSIL.

The chain has TRBV4-1 and TRBJ1-2; 9 bases are a match to TRBD1. Germline CDR1 reads MGHRA; CDR2 reads YSYEKL. The CDR3 has 15 residues. After removal of 6 bases from V and 3 bases from J, the junction contained 8 bases not matched to a gene. The CDR3 region has the DNA TGCGCCAGCAGTCTCCGGGACAGGGATGACTATGGCTACACCTTC. Translated: CASSLRDRDDYGYTF.

V usage is TRBV7-9 and J usage is TRBJ1-6; 7 nucleotides align to TRBD1. With V trimmed by 4 bases and J by 10 bases, 13 bases remained unmatched. Germline loops: CDR1 SEHNR, CDR2 FQNEAQ (reference sequence). The CDR3 runs 16 residues. The CDR3 bases are TGTGCCAGCAGCTGGGGTCTGACAGGGACTGGATCACCCCTCCACTTT. It translates to CASSWGLTGTGSPLHF.

This clone showed up just once. This chain uses TRBV27 with TRBJ2-7; D is perhaps TRBD2 (5 bases). V lost 0 bases and J lost 2, with 20 bases in between. Germline-derived CDR1 and CDR2 are MNHEY and SMNVEV (reference sequence). The CDR3 is 18 residues long. CDR3 nucleotide sequence: TGTGCCAGCAGTTTATCGACCCCCCTAGCTGCTTATACCTACGAGCAGTACTTC. Protein: CASSLSTPLAAYTYEQYF.

This clone was observed once. One end of the junction fails to match germline, which may point to a read error. This rearrangement joins TRBV19 to TRBJ1-1, with a weak D call TRBD1 (5 bases). Germline assignment: CDR1 LNHDA and CDR2 SQIVND (reference sequence). This CDR3 comprises 13 residues. As DNA, the CDR3 is TGTGCCAGTAGCATAGCCCAGGGATCTGAAGCTTTCTTT. Protein: CASSIAQGSEAFF.

The gene calls are TRBV5-1 and TRBJ1-3; D ambiguous. Trimming took 5 bases from V and 3 from J, leaving 6 bases between them. CDR1 and CDR2 (germline): SGHRS, YFSETQ. The CDR3 is made up of 12 amino acids. The CDR3 DNA follows: TGCGCCAGCAGTGGGGATGGAAACACCATATATTTT. Translated, it gives CASSGDGNTIYF.

This clone has more than one count but fewer than ten. CDR3 loop: CASSFTFTGELFF. The CDR3 DNA is TGTGCCAGCAGTTTTACCTTTACCGGGGAGCTGTTTTTT. The genes are TRBV27 and TRBJ2-2; D unclear. This CDR3 has 13 residues. Germline V gene lookup returns CDR1 MNHEY and CDR2 SMNVEV (reference sequence). V shed 3 bases and J shed 5 bases, with 7 bases lying between them.

The chain combines TRBV29-1 with TRBJ2-3; D may be TRBD1 (6 bases). V was clipped by 6 bases and J by 6 bases, with 16 bases between them. The CDR3 covers 13 residues. Germline V gene lookup returns CDR1 SQVTM and CDR2 ANQGSEA. Here the CDR3 reads CSVAPSTGDTQYF. Written as DNA, the CDR3 is TGCAGCGTCGCACCGTCAACAGGGGATACGCAGTATTTT.

This chain uses TRBV4-1 with TRBJ2-2; D is perhaps TRBD1 (6 bases). Trimming took 0 bases from V and 1 from J, leaving 9 bases between them. Germline V gene data show CDR1 as MGHRA and CDR2 as YSYEKL. The length of the CDR3 is 16 residues. The CDR3 nucleotides read TGCGCCAGCAGCCAAGAGGGCAGGGGGAACACCGGGGAGCTGTTTTTT. This codes for CASSQEGRGNTGELFF.

The V call is TRBV6-5, the J call TRBJ1-1, with 9 nucleotides matching TRBD1. The CDR3 runs to 16 residues. V gave up 0 bases and J gave up 6 bases; unmatched junction bases: 8. Germline V gene data show CDR1 as MNHEY and CDR2 as SVGAGI. CDR3 protein: CASSYSGTGRAAEAFF. Written as DNA, the CDR3 is TGTGCCAGCAGTTACTCGGGGACAGGGAGAGCGGCTGAAGCTTTCTTT.

Only one count was recorded for this clone. CDR3 residues: CASLSEGLDEAFF. The DNA of the CDR3 is TGTGCCAGCCTTTCCGAGGGCTTGGATGAAGCTTTCTTT. This rearrangement joins TRBV2 to TRBJ1-1; D not resolved. Trimming shortened V by 8 bases and J by 7 bases, and 17 bases separated the two germline ends. This CDR3 contains 13 residues. Germline CDR1 SNHLY, CDR2 FYNNEI. The full variable domain, with the rest looked up from reference TRBV2 and TRBJ1-1, is EPEVTQTPSHQVTQMGQEVILRCVPISNHLYFYWYRQILGQKVEFLVSFYNNEISEKSEIFDDQFSVERPDGSNFTLKIRSTKLEDSAMYFCASLSEGLDEAFFGQGTRLTVV.

The table lists this clone with a few counts. A read error may account for a junction end that differs from germline. V and J are TRBV11-2 and TRBJ1-2; D is unresolved. The V gene's germline CDR1 is SGHAT and CDR2 FQNNGV. This CDR3 contains 14 residues. The CDR3 coding sequence is TGTGCCAGCAGCTTCCTCGGGCCTGGCACTGGCAACACCTTC. Translated, it gives CASSFLGPGTGNTF.

J is TRBJ1-4 and V is TRBV6-1, with D unclear. The germline gives CDR1 MNHNS, CDR2 SASEGT. Between the trimmed V and J ends, which lost 7 bases and 13 bases, there was a span of 19 bases. This CDR3 is built from 13 residues. CDR3 protein: CASMASSGGGLFF. CDR3 in DNA: TGTGCCAGCATGGCTAGTTCGGGAGGTGGACTGTTTTTT.